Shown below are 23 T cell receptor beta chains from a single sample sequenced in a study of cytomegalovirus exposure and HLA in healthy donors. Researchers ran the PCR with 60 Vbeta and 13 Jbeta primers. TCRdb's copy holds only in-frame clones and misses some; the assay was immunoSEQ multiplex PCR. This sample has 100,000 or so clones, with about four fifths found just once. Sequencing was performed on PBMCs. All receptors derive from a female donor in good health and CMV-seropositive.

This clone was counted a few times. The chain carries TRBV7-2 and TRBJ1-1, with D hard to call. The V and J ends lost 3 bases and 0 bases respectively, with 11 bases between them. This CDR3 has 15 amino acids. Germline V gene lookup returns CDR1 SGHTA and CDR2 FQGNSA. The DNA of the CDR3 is TGTGCCAGCAGCTTTCCCCCCTATATGAACACTGAAGCTTTCTTT. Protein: CASSFPPYMNTEAFF.

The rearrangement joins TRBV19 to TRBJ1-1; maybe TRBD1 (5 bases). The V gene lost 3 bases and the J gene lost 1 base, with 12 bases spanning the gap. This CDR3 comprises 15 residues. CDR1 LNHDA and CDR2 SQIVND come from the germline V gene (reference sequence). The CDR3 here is CASSMGQGWNTEAFF. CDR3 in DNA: TGTGCCAGTAGTATGGGTCAGGGATGGAACACTGAAGCTTTCTTT.

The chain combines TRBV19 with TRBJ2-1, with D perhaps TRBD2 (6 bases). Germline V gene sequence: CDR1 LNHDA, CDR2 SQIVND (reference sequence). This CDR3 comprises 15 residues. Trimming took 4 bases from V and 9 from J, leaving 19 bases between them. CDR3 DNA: TGTGCCAGTAGTACTACCTTGGGGCGGGGCCCTGAGCAGTTCTTC. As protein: CASSTTLGRGPEQFF. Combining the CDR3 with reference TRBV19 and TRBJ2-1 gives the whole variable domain DGGITQSPKYLFRKEGQNVTLSCEQNLNHDAMYWYRQDPGQGLRLIYYSQIVNDFQKGDIAEGYSVSREKKESFPLTVTSAQKNPTAFYLCASSTTLGRGPEQFFGPGTRLTVL.

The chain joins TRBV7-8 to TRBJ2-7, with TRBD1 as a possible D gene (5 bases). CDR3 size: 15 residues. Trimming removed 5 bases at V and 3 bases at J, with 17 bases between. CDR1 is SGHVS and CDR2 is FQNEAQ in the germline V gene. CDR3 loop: CASSPLEQAFYEQYF. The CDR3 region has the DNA TGTGCCAGCAGCCCCTTGGAACAGGCGTTCTACGAGCAGTACTTC.

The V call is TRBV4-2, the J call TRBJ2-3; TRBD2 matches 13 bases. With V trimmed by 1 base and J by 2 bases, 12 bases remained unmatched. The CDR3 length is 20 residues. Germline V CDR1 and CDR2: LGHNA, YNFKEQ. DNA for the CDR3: TGTGCCAGCAGCCAAGCATCCCGGGGACTAGCGGGACCGACCACAGATACGCAGTATTTT. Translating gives CASSQASRGLAGPTTDTQYF.

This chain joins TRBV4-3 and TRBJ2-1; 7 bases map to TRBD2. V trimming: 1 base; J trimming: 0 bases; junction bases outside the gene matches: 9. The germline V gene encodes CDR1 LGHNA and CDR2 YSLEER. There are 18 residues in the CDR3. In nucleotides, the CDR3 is TGCGCCAGCAGCCAAGGCTCAGCTAGCGGAGCCTCCTACAATGAGCAGTTCTTC. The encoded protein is CASSQGSASGASYNEQFF.

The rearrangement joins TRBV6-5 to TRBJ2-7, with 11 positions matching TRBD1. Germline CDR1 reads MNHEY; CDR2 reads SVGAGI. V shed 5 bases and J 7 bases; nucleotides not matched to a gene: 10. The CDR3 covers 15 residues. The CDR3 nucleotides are TGTGCCAGCAGTATCTCCGGGACAGGGGGTGGGGAGCAGTACTTC. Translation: CASSISGTGGGEQYF.

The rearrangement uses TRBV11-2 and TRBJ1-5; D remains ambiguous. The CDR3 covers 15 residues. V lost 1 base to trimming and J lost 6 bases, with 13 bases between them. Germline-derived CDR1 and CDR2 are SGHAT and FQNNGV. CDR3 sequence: CASSLAPDSIQPQHF. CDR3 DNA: TGTGCCAGCAGCTTAGCACCCGACTCGATTCAGCCCCAGCATTTT.

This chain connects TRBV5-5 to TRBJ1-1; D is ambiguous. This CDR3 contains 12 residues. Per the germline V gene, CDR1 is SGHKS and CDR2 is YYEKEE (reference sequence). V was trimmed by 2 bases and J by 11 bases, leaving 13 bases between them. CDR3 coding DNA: TGTGCCAGCAGCTTAGCGCTTGGCGAGGCTTTCTTT. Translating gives CASSLALGEAFF.

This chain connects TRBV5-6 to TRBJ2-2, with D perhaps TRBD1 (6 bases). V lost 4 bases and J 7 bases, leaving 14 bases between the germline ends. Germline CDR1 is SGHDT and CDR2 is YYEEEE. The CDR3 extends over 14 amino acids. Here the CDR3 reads CASSTQQGFGELFF. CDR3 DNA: TGTGCCAGCAGCACCCAACAGGGATTCGGGGAGCTGTTTTTT.

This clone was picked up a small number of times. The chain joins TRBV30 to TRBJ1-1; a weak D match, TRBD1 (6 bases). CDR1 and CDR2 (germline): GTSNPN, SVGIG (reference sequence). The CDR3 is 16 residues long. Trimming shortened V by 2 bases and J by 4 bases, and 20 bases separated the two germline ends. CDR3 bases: TGTGCCTGGAGTACCCTCGAGGGGGGGAAGGGCACTGAAGCTTTCTTT. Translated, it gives CAWSTLEGGKGTEAFF.

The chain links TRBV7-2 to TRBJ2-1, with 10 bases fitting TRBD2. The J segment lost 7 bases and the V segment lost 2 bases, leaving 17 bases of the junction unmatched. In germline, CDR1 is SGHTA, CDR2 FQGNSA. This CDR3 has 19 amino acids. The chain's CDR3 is CASSLMSGLAGEGTNEQFF. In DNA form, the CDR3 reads TGTGCCAGCAGCTTAATGTCGGGTCTAGCGGGGGAGGGTACTAATGAGCAGTTCTTC.

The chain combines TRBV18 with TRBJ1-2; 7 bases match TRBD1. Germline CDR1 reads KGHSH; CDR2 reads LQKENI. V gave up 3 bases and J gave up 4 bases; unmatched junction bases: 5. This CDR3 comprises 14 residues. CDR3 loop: CASSPSRDSYGYTF. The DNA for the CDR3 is TGTGCCAGCTCACCGTCCCGGGACAGCTATGGCTACACCTTC.

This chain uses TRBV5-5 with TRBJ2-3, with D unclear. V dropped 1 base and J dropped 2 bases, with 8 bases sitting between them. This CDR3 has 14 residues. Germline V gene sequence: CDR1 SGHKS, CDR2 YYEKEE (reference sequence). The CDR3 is CASSLTGLTDTQYF. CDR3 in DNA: TGTGCCAGCAGCTTGACTGGGCTCACAGATACGCAGTATTTT.

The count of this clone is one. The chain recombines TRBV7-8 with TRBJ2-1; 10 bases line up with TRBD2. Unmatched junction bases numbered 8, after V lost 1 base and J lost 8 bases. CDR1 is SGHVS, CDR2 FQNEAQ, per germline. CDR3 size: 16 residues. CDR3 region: CASSLGVRTSGDEQFF. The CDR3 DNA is TGTGCCAGCAGCTTAGGAGTCAGGACTAGCGGAGATGAGCAGTTCTTC. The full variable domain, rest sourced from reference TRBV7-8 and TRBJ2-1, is GAGVSQSPRYKVAKRGQDVALRCDPISGHVSLFWYQQALGQGPEFLTYFQNEAQLDKSGLPSDRFFAERPEGSVSTLKIQRTQQEDSAVYLCASSLGVRTSGDEQFFGPGTRLTVL.

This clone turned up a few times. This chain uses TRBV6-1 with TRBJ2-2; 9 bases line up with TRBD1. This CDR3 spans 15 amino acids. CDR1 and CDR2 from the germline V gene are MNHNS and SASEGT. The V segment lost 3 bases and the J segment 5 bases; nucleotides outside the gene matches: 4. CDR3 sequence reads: CASSDTGGGTGELFF. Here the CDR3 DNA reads TGTGCCAGCAGTGACACAGGGGGCGGTACCGGGGAGCTGTTTTTT.

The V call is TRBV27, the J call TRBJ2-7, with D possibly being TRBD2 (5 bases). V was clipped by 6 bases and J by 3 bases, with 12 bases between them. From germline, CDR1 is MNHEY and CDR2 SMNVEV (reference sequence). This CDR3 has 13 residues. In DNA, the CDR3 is TGTGCCAGCAGGAACCCGGGGATCTACGAGCAGTACTTC. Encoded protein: CASRNPGIYEQYF.

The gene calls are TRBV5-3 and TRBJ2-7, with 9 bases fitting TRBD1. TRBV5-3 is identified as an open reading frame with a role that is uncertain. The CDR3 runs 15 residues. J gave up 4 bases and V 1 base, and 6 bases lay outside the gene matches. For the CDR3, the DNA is TGTGCCAGAAGCTTGTCCAGGGACAGGGTATACGAGCAGTACTTC. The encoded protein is CARSLSRDRVYEQYF.

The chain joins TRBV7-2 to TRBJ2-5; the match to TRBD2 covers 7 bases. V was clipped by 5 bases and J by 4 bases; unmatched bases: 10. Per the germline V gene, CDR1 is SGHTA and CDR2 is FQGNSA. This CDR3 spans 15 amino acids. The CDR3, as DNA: TGTGCCAGCAGCAAAGGACTAGTCGACTCAGAGACCCAGTACTTC. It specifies CASSKGLVDSETQYF.

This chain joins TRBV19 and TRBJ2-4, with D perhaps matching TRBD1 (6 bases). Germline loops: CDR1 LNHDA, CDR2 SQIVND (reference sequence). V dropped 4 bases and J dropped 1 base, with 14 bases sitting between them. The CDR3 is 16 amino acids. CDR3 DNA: TGTGCCAGTAGTAATGGGGGCTGGTCGGCCAAAAACATTCAGTACTTC. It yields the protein CASSNGGWSAKNIQYF.

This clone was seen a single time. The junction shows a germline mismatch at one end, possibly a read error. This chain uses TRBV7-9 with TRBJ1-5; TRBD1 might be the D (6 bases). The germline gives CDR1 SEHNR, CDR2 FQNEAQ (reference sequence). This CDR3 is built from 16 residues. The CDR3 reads CSSSTSDRRTNQPQHF. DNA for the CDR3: TGTTCCAGCAGCACCTCCGACAGGAGAACCAATCAGCCCCAGCATTTT.

CDR3 coding DNA: TGTGCCAGCAGCACAGGCCCCTTCGACAGGGGTAAAACCTACAATGAGCAGTTCTTC. This codes for CASSTGPFDRGKTYNEQFF. This sequence joins TRBV11-2 and TRBJ2-1; TRBD1 matches 8 bases. This CDR3 has 19 amino acids. Unmatched junction bases numbered 17, after V lost 5 bases and J lost 2 bases. Germline loops: CDR1 SGHAT, CDR2 FQNNGV.

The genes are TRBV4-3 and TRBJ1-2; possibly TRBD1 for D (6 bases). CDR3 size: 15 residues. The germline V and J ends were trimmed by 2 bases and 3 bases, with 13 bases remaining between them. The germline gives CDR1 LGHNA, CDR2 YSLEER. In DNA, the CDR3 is TGCGCCAGCAGCCAAAGGGGGGCGGGGGACTATGGCTACACCTTC. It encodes CASSQRGAGDYGYTF.